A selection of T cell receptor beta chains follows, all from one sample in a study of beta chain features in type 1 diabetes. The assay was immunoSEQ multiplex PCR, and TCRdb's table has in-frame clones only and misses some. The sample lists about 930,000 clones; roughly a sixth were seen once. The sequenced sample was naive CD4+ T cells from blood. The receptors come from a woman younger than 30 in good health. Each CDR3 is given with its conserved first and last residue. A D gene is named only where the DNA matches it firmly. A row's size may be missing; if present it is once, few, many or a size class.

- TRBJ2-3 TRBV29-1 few TGCAGCGCCTTGGGGAGAACAGATACGCAGTATTTT CSALGRTDTQYF
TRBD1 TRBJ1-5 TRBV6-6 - TGTGCCAGCAGCAGACGGACAGGGGGTAATCAGCCCCAGCATTTT CASSRRTGGNQPQHF
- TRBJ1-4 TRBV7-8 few TGTGCCAGCAGCTTAGCCAGGGAAGAAAAACTGTTTTTT CASSLAREEKLFF
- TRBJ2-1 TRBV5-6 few TGTGCCAGCAGGGAGGTGGGGACTGGCCTTTCCAATGAGCAGTTCTTC CASREVGTGLSNEQFF
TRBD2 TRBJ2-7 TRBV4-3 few TGCGCCAGCAGCCAAGTGACTAGCGGGACCTACGAGCAGTACTTC CASSQVTSGTYEQYF
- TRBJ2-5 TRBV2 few TGTGCCAGCAGACGGAACCAAGAGACCCAGTACTTC CASRRNQETQYF
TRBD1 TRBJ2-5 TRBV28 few TGTGCCAGCAGTTCGACAGGGGACCCTCGGGTCCAAGAGACCCAGTACTTC CASSSTGDPRVQETQYF
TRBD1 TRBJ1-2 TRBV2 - TGTGCCAGCAGTGAAGGGACAGGGCATTACTATGGCTACACCTTC CASSEGTGHYYGYTF
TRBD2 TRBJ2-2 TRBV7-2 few TGTGCCAGCAGCTTTGGAGCGGGGGCGAACACCGGGGAGCTGTTTTTT CASSFGAGANTGELFF
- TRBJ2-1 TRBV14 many TGTGCCAGCAGCCAAGGGCCATTAGAGAGGCAGTTCTTC CASSQGPLERQFF
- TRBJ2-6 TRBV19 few TGTGCCAGTAGTATAGAGGCCCGCTCTGGGGCCAACGTCCTGACTTTC CASSIEARSGANVLTF
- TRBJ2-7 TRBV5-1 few TGCGCCAGCAGCTTTTACTCCCTCGGTGACTCCTACGAGCAGTACTTC CASSFYSLGDSYEQYF
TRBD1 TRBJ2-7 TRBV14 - TGTGCCAGCAGCCAGCCTCCAGGGGGCAGGACCTACGAGCAGTACTTC CASSQPPGGRTYEQYF
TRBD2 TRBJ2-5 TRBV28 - TGTGCCAGCAGTTTATTACAGGGACTAGCGGGACCCCCGGAGACCCAGTACTTC CASSLLQGLAGPPETQYF
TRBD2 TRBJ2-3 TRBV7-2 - TGTGCCAGCAGCTTAGGAGGGACTAGCGGGAGGGGAAACACAGATACGCAGTATTTT CASSLGGTSGRGNTDTQYF
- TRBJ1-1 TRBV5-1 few TGCGCCAGCAGCTTGGCGCCTCCGGGTCAGTCTGAAGCTTTCTTT CASSLAPPGQSEAFF
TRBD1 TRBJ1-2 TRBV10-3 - TGTGCCATCAGCCCGGGACAGGGGTTTTACGGCTACACCTTC CAISPGQGFYGYTF
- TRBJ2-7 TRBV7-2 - TGTGCCAGCAGCTTAACATCTGGCTACGAGCAGTACTTC CASSLTSGYEQYF
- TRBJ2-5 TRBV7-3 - TGTGCCAGCAGCTCCACCGGGAGACAAGAGACCCAGTACTTC CASSSTGRQETQYF
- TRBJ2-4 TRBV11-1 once TGTGCCAGCAGGGGCACGGGGGAAAACATCCAGTACTTC CASRGTGENIQYF
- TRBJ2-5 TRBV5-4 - TGTGCCAGCAGCGAGAATGCGGGCGGGCGCCAAGAGACCCAGTACTTC CASSENAGGRQETQYF
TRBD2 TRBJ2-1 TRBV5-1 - TGCGCCAGCAGCCCCGTAGCGGGAGCCTACAATGAGCAGTTCTTC CASSPVAGAYNEQFF
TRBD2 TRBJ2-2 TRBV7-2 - TGTGCCAGCAGCCCCCCCGGGAGGGGCGCGAACACCGGGGAGCTGTTTTTT CASSPPGRGANTGELFF
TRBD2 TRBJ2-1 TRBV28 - TGTGCCAGCAGTACCGGGACTAGCGGGAGGGCCCGCTACAATGAGCAGTTCTTC CASSTGTSGRARYNEQFF
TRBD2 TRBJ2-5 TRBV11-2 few TGTGCCAGCAGCTTAGATCTTTCAGCGGGAGGGCCAAACTTC CASSLDLSAGGPNF
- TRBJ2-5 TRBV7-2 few TGTGCCAGCACCTATCTGGTGGAGACCCAGTACTTC CASTYLVETQYF
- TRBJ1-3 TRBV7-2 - TGTGCCAGCAGCTTAGAGGTCCGGTTCTCTGGAAACACCATATATTTT CASSLEVRFSGNTIYF
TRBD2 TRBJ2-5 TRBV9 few TGTGCCAGCAGCGTCGGCCTAGCGGGAGGTGGGCAAGAGACCCAGTACTTC CASSVGLAGGGQETQYF
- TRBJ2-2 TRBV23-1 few TGCGCCAGCAGTCAATCCGGACTGATCGCGAACACCGGGGAGCTGTTTTTT CASSQSGLIANTGELFF
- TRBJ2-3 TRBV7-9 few TGTGCCAGCAGCTTAGCGGGCTACACAGATACGCAGTATTTT CASSLAGYTDTQYF
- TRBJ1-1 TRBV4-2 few TGTGCCAGCAGCCTATGGACAGAGAACACTGAAGCTTTCTTT CASSLWTENTEAFF
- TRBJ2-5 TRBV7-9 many TGTGCCAGCAGCTTACGGGACGGAGAGACCCAGTACTTC CASSLRDGETQYF
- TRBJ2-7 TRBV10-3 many TGTGCCATCAAGGGATCGACCGAGCAGTACTTC CAIKGSTEQYF
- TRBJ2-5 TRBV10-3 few TGTGCCATCAGTGAGTCCGGGGCCGCCAAAGAGACCCAGTACTTC CAISESGAAKETQYF
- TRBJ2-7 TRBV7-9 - TGTGCCAGCAGCTACGGTCCTCTCTACGAGCAGTACTTC CASSYGPLYEQYF
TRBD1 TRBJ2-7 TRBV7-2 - TGTGCCAGCAGCTTAGGACAGGGGGGCCCCTACGAGCAGTACTTC CASSLGQGGPYEQYF
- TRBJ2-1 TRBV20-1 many TGCAGTGCTAGAGACAATGAGCAGTTCTTC CSARDNEQFF
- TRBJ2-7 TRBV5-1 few TGCGCCAGCAGCTTGGGTGGGGGAGGCCTCTCCTACGAGCAGTACTTC CASSLGGGGLSYEQYF